This TCR beta chain was identified during a study of blood T cell repertoires in COVID-19. Study-wide background: Researchers got acute and convalescent COVID-19 samples from the United States, Italy and Spain. From T cells, B-cell-depleted T cells, or PBMCs came the material, which was cDNA or gDNA.

Methods used by the authors: How many nucleated cells were present was estimated from reference gene primer amplification. Assay: immunoSEQ multiplex PCR; the TCRdb copy retains only in-frame clones and omits some. For V, J and clone size, that table is used; D and trimming come from the DNA. The sample shows approximately 100,000 clones, around 87% of them seen only once. A few counts support this clone. Trimming took 8 bases from V and 3 from J, leaving 7 bases between them. Germline assignment: CDR1 SEHNR and CDR2 FQNEAQ (reference sequence). This CDR3 is 11 amino acids long. The source of this sequence is a man aged 45-65 years with acute or convalescent COVID-19. The V call is TRBV7-9, the J call TRBJ1-1, with D unresolved. The specimen was peripheral blood. The CDR3 sequence: CASVQDTEAFF. CDR3 in DNA: TGTGCCAGCGTGCAGGACACTGAAGCTTTCTTT.